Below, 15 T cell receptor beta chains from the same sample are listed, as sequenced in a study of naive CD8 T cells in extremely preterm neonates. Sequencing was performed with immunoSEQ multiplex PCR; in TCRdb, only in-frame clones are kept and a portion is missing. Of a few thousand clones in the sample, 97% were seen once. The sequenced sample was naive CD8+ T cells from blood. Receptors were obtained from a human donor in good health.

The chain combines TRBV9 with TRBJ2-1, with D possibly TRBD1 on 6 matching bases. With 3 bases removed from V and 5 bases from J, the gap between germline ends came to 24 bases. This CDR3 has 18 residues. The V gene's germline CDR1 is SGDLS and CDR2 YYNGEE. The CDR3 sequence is CASSDPFLNRDSHNEQFF. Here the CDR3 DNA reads TGTGCCAGCAGCGACCCTTTCCTAAACAGGGATTCCCACAATGAGCAGTTCTTC.

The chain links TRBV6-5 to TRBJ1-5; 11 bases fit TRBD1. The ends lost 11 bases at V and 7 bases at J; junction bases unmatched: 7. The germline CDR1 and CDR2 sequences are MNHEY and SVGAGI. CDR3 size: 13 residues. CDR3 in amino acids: CAVGTGGEQPQHF. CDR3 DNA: TGTGCCGTTGGGACAGGGGGTGAACAGCCCCAGCATTTT.

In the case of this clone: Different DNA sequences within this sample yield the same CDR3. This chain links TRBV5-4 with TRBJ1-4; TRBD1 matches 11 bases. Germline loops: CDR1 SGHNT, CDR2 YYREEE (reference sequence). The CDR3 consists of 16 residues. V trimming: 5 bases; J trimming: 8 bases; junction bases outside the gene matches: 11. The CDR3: CASSSPGTGGLEKLFF. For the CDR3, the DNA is TGTGCCAGCAGTTCGCCCGGGACAGGGGGGCTCGAAAAACTGTTTTTT.

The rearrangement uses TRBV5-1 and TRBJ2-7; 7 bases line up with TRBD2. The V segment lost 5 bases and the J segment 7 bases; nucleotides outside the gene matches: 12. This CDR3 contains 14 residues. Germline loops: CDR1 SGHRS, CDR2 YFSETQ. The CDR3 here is CASSYLGAGSEQYF. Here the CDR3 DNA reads TGCGCCAGCAGTTATTTGGGAGCGGGGTCGGAGCAGTACTTC.

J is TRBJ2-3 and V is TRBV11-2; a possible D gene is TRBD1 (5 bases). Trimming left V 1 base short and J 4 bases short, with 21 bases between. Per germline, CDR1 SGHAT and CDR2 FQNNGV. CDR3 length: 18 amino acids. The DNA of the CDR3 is TGTGCCAGCAGCTTAGGGGGCAGAGTGGGTAGGGTCGCAGATACGCAGTATTTT. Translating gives CASSLGGRVGRVADTQYF.

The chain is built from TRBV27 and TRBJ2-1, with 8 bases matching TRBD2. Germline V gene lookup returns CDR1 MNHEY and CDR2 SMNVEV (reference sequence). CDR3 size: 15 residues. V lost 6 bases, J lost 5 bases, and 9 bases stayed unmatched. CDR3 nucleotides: TGTGCCAGCAGCCGGGGAACTAGCGGAGACAATGAGCAGTTCTTC. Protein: CASSRGTSGDNEQFF.

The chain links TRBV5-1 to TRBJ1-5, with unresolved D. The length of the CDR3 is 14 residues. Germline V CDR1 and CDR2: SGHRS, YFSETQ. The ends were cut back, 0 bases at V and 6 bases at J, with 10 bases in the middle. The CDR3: CASSLEGGIQPQHF. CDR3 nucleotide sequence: TGCGCCAGCAGCTTGGAAGGAGGGATTCAGCCCCAGCATTTT.

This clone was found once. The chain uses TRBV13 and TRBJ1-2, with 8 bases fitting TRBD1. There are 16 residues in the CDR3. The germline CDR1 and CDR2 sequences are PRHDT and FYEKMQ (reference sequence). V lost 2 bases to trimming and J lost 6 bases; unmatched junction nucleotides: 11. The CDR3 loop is CASSLSIGGQVHGYTF. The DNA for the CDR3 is TGTGCCAGCAGCTTAAGTATCGGGGGACAGGTTCATGGCTACACCTTC.

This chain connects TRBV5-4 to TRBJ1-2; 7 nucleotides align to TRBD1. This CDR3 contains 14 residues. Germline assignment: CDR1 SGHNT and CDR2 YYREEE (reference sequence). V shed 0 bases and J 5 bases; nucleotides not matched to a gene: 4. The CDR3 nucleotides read TGTGCCAGCAGCTTGGTTGGGACAGATTATGGCTACACCTTC. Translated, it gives CASSLVGTDYGYTF.

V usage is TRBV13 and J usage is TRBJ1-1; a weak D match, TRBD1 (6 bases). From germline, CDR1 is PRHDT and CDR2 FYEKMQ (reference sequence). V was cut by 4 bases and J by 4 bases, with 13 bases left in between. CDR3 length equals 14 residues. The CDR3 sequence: CASSSVQGFTEAFF. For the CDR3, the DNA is TGTGCCAGCAGCTCAGTACAGGGTTTCACTGAAGCTTTCTTT.

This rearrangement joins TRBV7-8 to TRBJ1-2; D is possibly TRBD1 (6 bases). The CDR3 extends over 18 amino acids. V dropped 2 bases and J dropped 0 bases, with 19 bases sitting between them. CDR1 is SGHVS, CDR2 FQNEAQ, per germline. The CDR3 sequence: CASSLLPHRVESNYGYTF. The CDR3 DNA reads TGTGCCAGCAGCTTACTCCCACACAGGGTCGAGTCTAACTATGGCTACACCTTC.

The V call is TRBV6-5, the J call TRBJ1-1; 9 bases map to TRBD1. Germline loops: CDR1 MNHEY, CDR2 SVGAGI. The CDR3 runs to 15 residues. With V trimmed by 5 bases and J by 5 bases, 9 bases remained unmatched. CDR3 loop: CASSAIQGAWTEAFF. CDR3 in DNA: TGTGCCAGCAGTGCCATACAGGGGGCTTGGACTGAAGCTTTCTTT.

The CDR3 DNA is TGCGCCAGCAGCCAAGAAACTCGCGGGGAGCTGTTTTTT. It encodes CASSQETRGELFF. The chain employs TRBV4-3 and TRBJ2-2; D is unresolved. Germline V gene data show CDR1 as LGHNA and CDR2 as YSLEER. The CDR3 is made up of 13 amino acids. V was clipped by 0 bases and J by 7 bases, with 6 bases between them.

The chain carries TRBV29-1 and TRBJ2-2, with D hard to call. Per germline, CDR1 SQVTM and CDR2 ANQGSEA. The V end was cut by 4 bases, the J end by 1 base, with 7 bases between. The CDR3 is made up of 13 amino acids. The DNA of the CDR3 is TGCAGCGTTGTTTCGGGGAACACCGGGGAGCTGTTTTTT. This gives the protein CSVVSGNTGELFF.

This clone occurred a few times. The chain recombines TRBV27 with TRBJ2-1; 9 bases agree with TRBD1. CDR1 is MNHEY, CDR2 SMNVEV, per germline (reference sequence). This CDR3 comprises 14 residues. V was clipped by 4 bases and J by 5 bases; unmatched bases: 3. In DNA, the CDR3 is TGTGCCAGCAGTTCGGGACAGGGTCACAATGAGCAGTTCTTC. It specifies CASSSGQGHNEQFF.